This T cell receptor beta chain emerged from a study of T cells in Graves' hyperthyroidism and ophthalmopathy. Overall study context: Before treatment of any kind, peripheral blood was taken at initial diagnosis.

Every diagnosis used clinical symptoms, serum thyroxine and TRAb, thyroid ultrasound and orbital computed tomography. Findings and limits, study-wide: Also found in blood were most expanded thyroid clonotypes above 0.001. With a median lead of around 6.7 months before onset, the model predicted ophthalmopathy.

Amplification yielded TCR beta CDR3 regions, with RNA transcripts as the source. Primed by the HTBI set, a first-round RT-PCR was run on the TCR CDR3. TCRdb used MiXCR to reprocess the multiplex PCR reads, holding one entry per CDR3 protein. The sample includes 500,000 to 550,000 distinct CDR3 sequences, less than 20% seen only once; the top ten take roughly 44%. This clonotype was counted a few times. The antigen remains unidentified. Sequencing input: blood. This TCR came from a man aged 40-50 years with Graves' ophthalmopathy.

CDR3 loop: CAAWDTGLAGDDEQFF. CDR3 sequence (DNA): TGTGCCGCCTGGGACACGGGACTAGCGGGGGATGATGAGCAGTTCTTC. This chain links TRBV7-9 with TRBJ2-1, with 14 bases lining up with TRBD2. V was clipped by 11 bases and J by 8 bases; unmatched bases: 14. CDR3 size: 16 residues. In germline, CDR1 is SEHNR, CDR2 FQNEAQ (reference sequence).